This T cell receptor beta chain was identified in a study of control samples from healthy donors and cancer patients. This CDR3 is 14 amino acids long. The germline V gene has CDR1 SNHLY and CDR2 FYNNEI. Of note for this clone: A read error may account for a junction end that differs from germline.

TCRdb keeps only in-frame clones here, not all; method: immunoSEQ multiplex PCR. The sample has over 75,000 clones, about 85% seen once. The chain couples TRBV2 to TRBJ1-6, with D possibly matching TRBD1 (5 bases). This clonotype was sampled from a man aged 25-40 years in good health. Sequencing was done on a sample of blood. The CDR3 DNA reads TGTGCCAGCAATGAACAGGTCAGCAATTCACCCCTCCACTTT. Translated, it gives CASNEQVSNSPLHF.